These 30 T cell receptor beta chains came from one sample sequenced in a study of spatial heterogeneity in lung cancer. No cognate antigen is known for these TCRs. TCRdb passed the 5' RACE reads through MiXCR, listing each CDR3 protein once. Here the sample spans around 100,000 distinct CDR3 sequences, approximately 4.7% being singletons. Time point: sample taken at primary tumor resection. Notes on the study in general: Expanded intratumoral alpha and beta TCR counts tracked tumor mutation counts.

This specimen was lung tumor tissue, taken at surgery. These receptors all stem from a male donor with early-stage non-small cell lung cancer.

This clonotype was observed many times. The CDR3 loop reads CASSFYGPPNTGELFF. In DNA, the CDR3 is TGTGCCAGCAGTTTTTATGGGCCCCCGAACACCGGGGAGCTGTTTTTT. V and J are TRBV28 and TRBJ2-2; no reliable D call. The CDR3 is made up of 16 amino acids. Germline CDR1 reads MDHEN; CDR2 reads SYDVKM. The germline V and J ends were trimmed by 3 bases and 0 bases, with 11 bases remaining between them.

This clonotype came up many times. CDR3 loop: CASKTGLAGSGEQFF. As DNA, the CDR3 is TGCGCCAGCAAAACGGGACTAGCGGGATCCGGTGAGCAGTTCTTC. This chain links TRBV5-1 with TRBJ2-1, with 13 nucleotides matching TRBD2. From germline, CDR1 is SGHRS and CDR2 YFSETQ. The CDR3 is 15 amino acids. Trimming at V came to 6 bases and at J to 9 bases, leaving 9 bases not matched to a gene.

This clonotype was counted between two and nine times. The chain employs TRBV20-1 and TRBJ1-6; TRBD1 might be the D (6 bases). The germline CDR1 and CDR2 sequences are DFQATT and SNEGSKA (reference sequence). The V and J ends lost 6 bases and 12 bases respectively, with 21 bases between them. The CDR3 covers 14 residues. For the CDR3, the DNA is TGCAGTGCCGTGAGGGGGGCCAGGGAGGGACCCCTCCACTTT. It translates to CSAVRGAREGPLHF.

This clonotype has ten or more counts. J is TRBJ2-1 and V is TRBV6-5; TRBD2 aligns across 8 bases. The germline V gene has CDR1 MNHEY and CDR2 SVGAGI. J lost 4 bases, V lost 6 bases, and 11 bases had no gene match. The CDR3 runs to 16 residues. The CDR3 nucleotides are TGTGCCAGCAGCCTCGCGGTAGCGGGGCCATACAATGAGCAGTTCTTC. Translating it yields CASSLAVAGPYNEQFF.

V and J are TRBV18 and TRBJ1-5, with TRBD1 matching 10 bases. The CDR3 is made up of 17 amino acids. CDR1 is KGHSH and CDR2 is LQKENI in the germline V gene. Trimming took 3 bases from V and 2 from J; bases not matched to a gene: 7. The CDR3 spells CASSPNRGTGGNQPQHF. The CDR3 nucleotides read TGTGCCAGCTCACCGAACCGGGGGACAGGGGGCAATCAGCCCCAGCATTTT. Full variable domain (remainder filled in from reference TRBV18 and TRBJ1-5): NAGVMQNPRHLVRRRGQEARLRCSPMKGHSHVYWYRQLPEEGLKFMVYLQKENIIDESGMPKERFSAEFPKEGPSILRIQQVVRGDSAAYFCASSPNRGTGGNQPQHFGDGTRLSIL.

The table lists this clonotype with many counts. This chain joins TRBV20-1 and TRBJ1-1, with D perhaps TRBD1 (6 bases). Trimming pared 5 bases from V and 7 bases from J, leaving 23 bases between. Germline CDR1 is DFQATT and CDR2 is SNEGSKA (reference sequence). The CDR3 is 15 amino acids. The CDR3 is CSALWGAHLDSEAFF. The CDR3 region has the DNA TGCAGTGCTTTGTGGGGGGCCCACTTGGACAGTGAAGCTTTCTTT.

The sample holds many counts of this clonotype. The chain carries TRBV20-1 and TRBJ2-3; no reliable D call. Germline CDR1 and CDR2: DFQATT and SNEGSKA (reference sequence). The CDR3 runs 15 residues. Trimming stripped 6 bases from V and 0 bases from J, with 16 bases between. The CDR3 nucleotides are TGCAGTGCCGACCGCATAGAAACTAGCACAGATACGCAGTATTTT. It encodes CSADRIETSTDTQYF.

This clonotype was recorded many times. The chain joins TRBV5-6 to TRBJ2-1; D is undetermined. Per the germline V gene, CDR1 is SGHDT and CDR2 is YYEEEE. This CDR3 spans 14 amino acids. The V and J ends lost 3 bases and 5 bases respectively, with 12 bases between them. The CDR3 nucleotides are TGTGCCAGCAGCTCGATCGGGCGCAACAATGAGCAGTTCTTC. It encodes CASSSIGRNNEQFF. Full variable domain (missing parts from reference TRBV5-6 and TRBJ2-1): DAGVTQSPTHLIKTRGQQVTLRCSPKSGHDTVSWYQQALGQGPQFIFQYYEEEERQRGNFPDRFSGHQFPNYSSELNVNALLLGDSALYLCASSSIGRNNEQFFGPGTRLTVL.

This clonotype was counted at least ten times. V gene TRBV28 combines with J gene TRBJ2-7, with TRBD2 matching over 9 bases. Germline lookup yields CDR1 MDHEN and CDR2 SYDVKM. The CDR3 loop spans 20 amino acids. V was pared by 3 bases and J by 4 bases, with 22 bases of the junction left unmatched. The CDR3 nucleotides read TGTGCCAGCAGTTTGGGCCTGAGGACTAGCGTCGCTCTAGGACGGTACGAGCAGTACTTC. This gives the protein CASSLGLRTSVALGRYEQYF.

The table lists this clonotype with a few counts. J is TRBJ2-1 and V is TRBV20-1, with 9 bases aligning to TRBD1. With V trimmed by 2 bases and J by 7 bases, 15 bases remained unmatched. The CDR3 has 17 residues. Germline V gives CDR1 DFQATT, CDR2 SNEGSKA (reference sequence). Here the CDR3 reads CSARTGQGPPGPNEQFF. As DNA, the CDR3 is TGCAGTGCTAGAACGGGACAGGGACCCCCTGGCCCTAATGAGCAGTTCTTC.

This clonotype showed up many times. The chain has TRBV28 and TRBJ1-5; D gene unclear. V lost 5 bases to trimming and J lost 2 bases, with 13 bases between them. This CDR3 spans 15 amino acids. Germline V CDR1 and CDR2: MDHEN, SYDVKM. CDR3 sequence (DNA): TGTGCCAGCAGTCCCCCCCGGGGAGGCAATCAGCCCCAGCATTTT. Its translation is CASSPPRGGNQPQHF.

This clonotype came up many times. The V call is TRBV5-1, the J call TRBJ1-3, with 7 bases that match TRBD1. J lost 7 bases, V lost 5 bases, and 9 bases had no gene match. The CDR3 totals 14 residues. Germline CDR1 reads SGHRS; CDR2 reads YFSETQ. The CDR3 nucleotides read TGCGCCAGCAGTTTCAACGGACAGGACAACACCATATATTTT. Residues: CASSFNGQDNTIYF. The full variable domain, completed using reference TRBV5-1 and TRBJ1-3, is KAGVTQTPRYLIKTRGQQVTLSCSPISGHRSVSWYQQTPGQGLQFLFEYFSETQRNKGNFPGRFSGRQFSNSRSEMNVSTLELGDSALYLCASSFNGQDNTIYFGEGSWLTVV.

This clonotype was seen many times. The chain is built from TRBV28 and TRBJ1-6, with 7 bases matching TRBD1. The germline V gene encodes CDR1 MDHEN and CDR2 SYDVKM. Trimming cost V 7 bases and J 7 bases; bases outside gene matches: 7. The CDR3 is 14 residues long. Here the CDR3 DNA reads TGTGCCAGCACACAGGGGAAATGGAATTCACCCCTCCACTTT. Translation: CASTQGKWNSPLHF.

As regards this clonotype: A much larger clone is a single base away; this may be a read error. The rearrangement uses TRBV28 and TRBJ2-5; D is ambiguous. The ends were cut back, 7 bases at V and 2 bases at J, with 5 bases in the middle. From germline, CDR1 is MDHEN and CDR2 SYDVKM. The CDR3 has 11 amino acids. The CDR3 loop reads CASMAQETQYF. The DNA of the CDR3 is TGTGCCAGCATGGCTCAAGAGACCCAGTACTTC.

This clonotype was seen repeatedly, ten times or more. The chain links TRBV28 to TRBJ1-5, with D perhaps TRBD1 (5 bases). The CDR3 has 14 amino acids. With 4 bases removed from V and 7 bases from J, the gap between germline ends came to 14 bases. Germline V gene data show CDR1 as MDHEN and CDR2 as SYDVKM. CDR3 sequence reads: CASSYTGPRQPQHF. The CDR3 DNA reads TGTGCCAGCAGTTACACAGGCCCCCGACAGCCCCAGCATTTT.

This clonotype appeared many times. This chain uses TRBV3-1 with TRBJ2-7, with D uncertain. The CDR3 length is 11 residues. Germline lookup yields CDR1 LGHDT and CDR2 YNNKEL (reference sequence). The germline V and J ends were trimmed by 3 bases and 3 bases, with 3 bases remaining between them. The CDR3 nucleotides are TGTGCCAGCAGCCACAACTACGAGCAGTACTTC. Translated, it gives CASSHNYEQYF.

This clonotype has ten or more counts. The chain has TRBV10-3 and TRBJ2-2, with 10 bases matching TRBD1. V gave up 6 bases and J gave up 3 bases; unmatched junction bases: 7. The germline CDR1 and CDR2 sequences are ENHRY and SYGVKD. The CDR3 spans 16 residues. This CDR3 is CAISDPGQGYTGELFF. The CDR3 DNA follows: TGTGCCATCAGCGATCCGGGACAGGGGTACACCGGGGAGCTGTTTTTT.

This clonotype was observed many times. The rearrangement links TRBV28 to TRBJ2-1; unclear D gene. Trimming took 5 bases from V and 10 from J, leaving 15 bases between them. Germline CDR1 MDHEN, CDR2 SYDVKM. This CDR3 region has 13 residues. The CDR3 protein is CASSRSGVREQFF. CDR3 nucleotides: TGTGCCAGCAGTCGGAGTGGGGTACGGGAGCAGTTCTTC.

Ten or more counts support this clonotype. This chain connects TRBV24-1 to TRBJ2-1; weak D call: TRBD2 (5 bases). CDR3 length equals 13 residues. With 4 bases removed from V and 8 bases from J, the gap between germline ends came to 11 bases. Germline CDR1 is KGHDR and CDR2 is SFDVKD. The CDR3 DNA reads as TGTGCCACCAGTGAAGGTAGCGCGGATGAGCAGTTCTTC. Its translation is CATSEGSADEQFF.

This clonotype was observed many times. The CDR3 DNA is TGCGCCAGCAGCTTCGAGGGCAATGAGCAGTTCTTC. As protein: CASSFEGNEQFF. This rearrangement joins TRBV5-1 to TRBJ2-1; weak D call: TRBD2 (5 bases). Between the trimmed V and J ends, which lost 2 bases and 6 bases, there was a span of 6 bases. CDR1 is SGHRS and CDR2 is YFSETQ in the germline V gene. The CDR3 loop spans 12 amino acids.

The rearrangement joins TRBV24-1 to TRBJ2-1; D unclear. Germline V CDR1 and CDR2: KGHDR, SFDVKD. This CDR3 has 12 amino acids. Trimming removed 4 bases at V and 5 bases at J, with 5 bases between. The CDR3 DNA reads as TGTGCCACCAGTGACCCCAACAATGAGCAGTTCTTC. This sequence encodes CATSDPNNEQFF.

This clonotype has a handful of counts. The V and J genes are TRBV5-6 and TRBJ1-6; no definite D call. Germline V lookup: CDR1 SGHDT, CDR2 YYEEEE. Trimming pared 0 bases from V and 12 bases from J, leaving 7 bases between. This CDR3 is 12 amino acids long. CDR3 region: CASSLDTKPLHF. The CDR3 DNA reads TGTGCCAGCAGCTTGGATACCAAACCCCTCCACTTT.

Many counts were recorded for this clonotype. This rearrangement joins TRBV18 to TRBJ2-7; either TRBD1 or TRBD2 may fit D (5 bases each). Germline assignment: CDR1 KGHSH and CDR2 LQKENI. This CDR3 has 13 amino acids. V was pared by 6 bases and J by 3 bases, with 12 bases between. CDR3 coding DNA: TGTGCCAGCTCCCAAAGGGACGGCTACGAGCAGTACTTC. Protein sequence: CASSQRDGYEQYF.

As concerns this clonotype: A much larger clone lies one base from this, so it may be a read error. This sequence joins TRBV5-1 and TRBJ2-4; TRBD2 agrees at 7 bases. Germline V gives CDR1 SGHRS, CDR2 YFSETQ. The CDR3 has 14 residues. V was clipped by 4 bases and J by 12 bases; unmatched bases: 13. Here the CDR3 DNA reads TGCGCCAGCAGCCCAGGACTAGGCTTGTCTAATCAGTACTTC. Encoded protein: CASSPGLGLSNQYF.

The table lists this clonotype with many counts. The genes are TRBV6-6 and TRBJ2-7, with D possibly matching TRBD1 (6 bases). V shed 6 bases and J shed 2 bases, with 20 bases lying between them. CDR1 and CDR2 from the germline V gene are MNHNY and SVGAGI (reference sequence). CDR3 length: 16 amino acids. The chain's CDR3 is CASSRLSGTPTYEQYF. In nucleotides, the CDR3 is TGTGCCAGCAGCCGTTTATCAGGGACACCGACCTACGAGCAGTACTTC.

At least ten counts were recorded for this clonotype. The genes are TRBV6-6 and TRBJ2-1, with 10 positions matching TRBD2. The CDR3 has 15 amino acids. Germline V lookup: CDR1 MNHNY, CDR2 SVGAGI (reference sequence). V lost 0 bases to trimming and J lost 5 bases; unmatched junction nucleotides: 1. As DNA, the CDR3 is TGTGCCAGCAGTTACTCACTAGCGGGAAACAATGAGCAGTTCTTC. The encoded protein is CASSYSLAGNNEQFF.

The chain links TRBV5-1 to TRBJ2-3, with 10 bases matching TRBD1. Germline-derived CDR1 and CDR2 are SGHRS and YFSETQ. Losses at the gene ends were 4 bases for V and 4 bases for J; bases not matched to a gene: 6. This CDR3 contains 15 residues. The CDR3 protein is CASSPRDRGSDTQYF. DNA of the CDR3: TGCGCCAGCAGCCCCCGGGACAGGGGTTCAGATACGCAGTATTTT.

In its sample, this clonotype was seen many times. This chain joins TRBV28 and TRBJ2-7; no firm D call. V was pared by 5 bases and J by 1 base, with 9 bases between. Germline CDR1 and CDR2: MDHEN and SYDVKM. This CDR3 spans 13 amino acids. CDR3 sequence (DNA): TGTGCCAGCAGTCCCCCTCATTCCTACGAGCAGTACTTC. Translation: CASSPPHSYEQYF.

The table lists this clonotype with many counts. CDR3 amino acids: CASSSPQGSDPSLAKNIQYF. DNA for the CDR3: TGTGCCAGCAGTTCGCCCCAGGGATCAGACCCAAGTCTAGCCAAAAACATTCAGTACTTC. The chain combines TRBV6-6 with TRBJ2-4; D is perhaps TRBD1 (5 bases). The CDR3 loop spans 20 amino acids. CDR1 MNHNY and CDR2 SVGAGI come from the germline V gene (reference sequence). The ends were cut back, 4 bases at V and 0 bases at J, with 25 bases in the middle.

This clonotype came up many times. The chain uses TRBV5-1 and TRBJ2-3; no clear D gene. Germline V CDR1 and CDR2: SGHRS, YFSETQ. CDR3 size: 14 residues. The V and J ends lost 3 bases and 4 bases respectively, with 12 bases between them. This CDR3 reads CASSSLQPADTQYF. CDR3 nucleotide sequence: TGCGCCAGCAGCTCTCTCCAACCCGCAGATACGCAGTATTTT.